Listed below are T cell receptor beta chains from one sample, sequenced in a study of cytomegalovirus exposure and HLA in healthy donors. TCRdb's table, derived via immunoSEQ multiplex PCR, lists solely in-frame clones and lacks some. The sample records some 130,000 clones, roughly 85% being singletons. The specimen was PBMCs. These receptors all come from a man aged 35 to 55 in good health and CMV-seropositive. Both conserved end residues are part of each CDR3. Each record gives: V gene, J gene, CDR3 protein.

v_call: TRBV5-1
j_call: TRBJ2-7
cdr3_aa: CASSSQGSYEQYF

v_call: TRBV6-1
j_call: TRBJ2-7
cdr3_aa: CASSEGARQAPWAQYF

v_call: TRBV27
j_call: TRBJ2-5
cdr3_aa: CASSWLAGGETQYF

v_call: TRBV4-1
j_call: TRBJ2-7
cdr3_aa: CASSQDVGHTTSSYEQYF

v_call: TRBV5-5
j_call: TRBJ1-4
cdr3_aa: CASSLLSGPNEKLFF

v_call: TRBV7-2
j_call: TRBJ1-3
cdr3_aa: CASSPRRTASGNTIYF

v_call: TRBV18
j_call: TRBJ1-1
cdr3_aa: CASSPGQGTEAFF

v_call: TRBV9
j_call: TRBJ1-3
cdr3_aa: CASSPSAESSGNTIYF

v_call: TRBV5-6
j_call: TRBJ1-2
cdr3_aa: CASSLDRGFGYTF

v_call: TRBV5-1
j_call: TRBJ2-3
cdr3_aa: CASSSPDILGVGDTQYF

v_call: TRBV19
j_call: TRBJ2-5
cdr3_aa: CASSPDTAQETQYF